The 25 T cell receptor beta chains in this list originate from one sample, sequenced in a study of shared clonotypes between healthy human individuals. Produced via immunoSEQ multiplex PCR; TCRdb's table is partial and in-frame only. The sample has roughly 600,000 clones; 95% to 98% are singletons. Terminally differentiated effector memory CD45RA+ cells were excluded by CCR7 positive selection of CD45RO-negative cells. The sequenced sample was naive CD8+ T cells sorted from blood. Every receptor here comes from a man aged 30 to 45 in good health.

This chain uses TRBV18 with TRBJ2-7, with 10 bases fitting TRBD1. Unmatched junction bases numbered 7, after V lost 5 bases and J lost 3 bases. Germline V CDR1 and CDR2: KGHSH, LQKENI. This CDR3 contains 15 residues. The CDR3 region is CASSTGRDRGYEQYF. CDR3 sequence (DNA): TGTGCCAGCTCAACGGGCCGGGACAGGGGCTACGAGCAGTACTTC.

The sample holds one count of this clone. The chain combines TRBV18 with TRBJ2-7; 7 positions agree with TRBD2. CDR3 length equals 18 residues. V lost 3 bases, J lost 2 bases, and 16 bases stayed unmatched. Per germline, CDR1 KGHSH and CDR2 LQKENI. This chain's CDR3 is CASSPRGGSTGSTYEQYF. CDR3 sequence (DNA): TGTGCCAGCTCACCCCGGGGCGGGAGTACTGGTTCAACCTACGAGCAGTACTTC.

The chain recombines TRBV25-1 with TRBJ2-1, with TRBD2 matching over 7 bases. Germline V gene sequence: CDR1 MGHDK, CDR2 SYGVNS. The CDR3 covers 14 residues. V dropped 5 bases and J dropped 6; count of bases not matched to a gene: 7. The DNA for the CDR3 is TGTGCCAGCAGTCATCGGGACTACATCAATGAGCAGTTCTTC. It is translated as CASSHRDYINEQFF.

This chain connects TRBV29-1 to TRBJ1-1; D gene uncertain. The length of the CDR3 is 12 residues. The germline V gene has CDR1 SQVTM and CDR2 ANQGSEA. Trimming stripped 3 bases from V and 1 base from J, with 6 bases between. CDR3 bases: TGCAGCGTTGATACCAGGAACACTGAAGCTTTCTTT. This gives the protein CSVDTRNTEAFF.

The chain recombines TRBV27 with TRBJ1-1, with D possibly matching TRBD1 (5 bases). Germline loops: CDR1 MNHEY, CDR2 SMNVEV (reference sequence). The V gene lost 2 bases and the J gene lost 5 bases, with 9 bases spanning the gap. The CDR3 is 13 residues long. CDR3 sequence reads: CASSLQGPTEAFF. The CDR3 coding sequence is TGTGCCAGCAGTTTACAGGGACCTACTGAAGCTTTCTTT.

The J gene is TRBJ1-5, the V gene TRBV5-8; D possibly corresponds to TRBD1 (5 bases). The CDR3 spans 15 residues. Germline V gives CDR1 SGHTS, CDR2 YDEGEE. Trimming took 2 bases from V and 7 from J, leaving 16 bases between them. As DNA, the CDR3 is TGTGCCAGCAGCTTCGGGGACGGAGGATCACAGCCCCAGCATTTT. Protein sequence: CASSFGDGGSQPQHF.

The V gene is TRBV6-5, the J gene TRBJ1-1; D gene unclear. Germline V lookup: CDR1 MNHEY, CDR2 SVGAGI. Trimming left V 8 bases short and J 7 bases short, with 20 bases between. The CDR3 runs to 14 residues. The CDR3 loop is CASANGPHGVEAFF. The CDR3 bases are TGTGCCAGCGCAAACGGGCCCCATGGGGTTGAAGCTTTCTTT.

The chain links TRBV16 to TRBJ2-5; the D is unclear. The CDR3 sequence is 13 residues long. The V end lost 1 base, the J end lost 4 bases, and 7 bases lay between the germline ends. CDR1 is KGHSY and CDR2 is FQNENV in the germline V gene. CDR3 coding DNA: TGTGCCAGCAGCCAATTCACTCGAGAGACCCAGTACTTC. Amino acid sequence: CASSQFTRETQYF.

The V and J genes are TRBV29-1 and TRBJ2-2; D is unclear. Germline lookup yields CDR1 SQVTM and CDR2 ANQGSEA. The CDR3 spans 13 residues. The V end lost 7 bases, the J end lost 4 bases, and 13 bases lay between the germline ends. The CDR3 spells CSAVLPATGELFF. The CDR3 DNA is TGCAGCGCCGTCCTCCCGGCCACCGGGGAGCTGTTTTTT.

The chain combines TRBV5-4 with TRBJ2-1, with 7 bases identical to TRBD1. CDR1 and CDR2 (germline): SGHNT, YYREEE (reference sequence). J gave up 4 bases and V 4 bases, and 11 bases lay outside the gene matches. The CDR3 length is 16 residues. CDR3 in DNA: TGTGCCAGCAGCCTGATGATAGGGGGCTTATACAATGAGCAGTTCTTC. Protein: CASSLMIGGLYNEQFF.

The chain employs TRBV28 and TRBJ2-7; D gene uncertain. Trimming stripped 6 bases from V and 0 bases from J, with 9 bases between. CDR1 and CDR2 from the germline V gene are MDHEN and SYDVKM. This CDR3 spans 13 amino acids. This CDR3 is CASRSVYSYEQYF. DNA of the CDR3: TGTGCCAGCAGAAGTGTTTACTCCTACGAGCAGTACTTC.

The chain is built from TRBV27 and TRBJ1-5; D not certain. V lost 3 bases and J lost 9, with 15 bases in between. Looked up from germline, CDR1 is MNHEY and CDR2 is SMNVEV (reference sequence). The CDR3 is 14 residues long. The CDR3 protein is CASSLDSEGLPQHF. CDR3 coding DNA: TGTGCCAGCAGTTTGGATTCGGAAGGTTTGCCCCAGCATTTT.

The V and J genes are TRBV19 and TRBJ2-7; 8 bases match TRBD1. The V segment lost 5 bases and the J segment 4 bases; nucleotides outside the gene matches: 7. The CDR3 contains 14 residues. In germline, CDR1 is LNHDA, CDR2 SQIVND (reference sequence). The CDR3 region is CASSFAGGGYEQYF. The CDR3 DNA is TGTGCCAGTAGTTTCGCAGGGGGCGGGTACGAGCAGTACTTC.

This chain links TRBV7-6 with TRBJ2-1; TRBD1 matches at 7 bases. Germline V CDR1 and CDR2: SGHVS, FNYEAQ. The CDR3 runs to 14 residues. V lost 3 bases, J lost 6 bases, and 5 bases stayed unmatched. This chain's CDR3 is CASSFGAGGNEQFF. The CDR3 DNA reads as TGTGCCAGCAGCTTCGGGGCAGGGGGCAATGAGCAGTTCTTC.

The chain is built from TRBV5-1 and TRBJ1-1, with 7 positions matching TRBD1. The CDR3 loop spans 15 amino acids. The germline V gene encodes CDR1 SGHRS and CDR2 YFSETQ. V was pared by 0 bases and J by 1 base, with 3 bases of the junction left unmatched. In nucleotides, the CDR3 is TGCGCCAGCAGCTTGGACAGGGGTCCGAACACTGAAGCTTTCTTT. Translation: CASSLDRGPNTEAFF.

V and J are TRBV10-3 and TRBJ2-2; 14 bases are shared with TRBD2. J gave up 4 bases and V 6 bases, and 1 base lay outside the gene matches. This CDR3 is 15 amino acids long. The germline V gene has CDR1 ENHRY and CDR2 SYGVKD. As DNA, the CDR3 is TGTGCCATCAGGACTAGCGGGAGGGCCACCGGGGAGCTGTTTTTT. It is translated as CAIRTSGRATGELFF.

V is TRBV5-5 and J is TRBJ2-7; no definite D call. The V gene's germline CDR1 is SGHKS and CDR2 YYEKEE (reference sequence). V was cut by 1 base and J by 3 bases, with 8 bases left in between. The CDR3 sequence is 13 residues long. CDR3 sequence: CASSLSLDYEQYF. The CDR3 nucleotides are TGTGCCAGCAGCTTGTCCTTGGACTACGAGCAGTACTTC.

With regard to this clone: Other DNA sequences of this sample code for an identical CDR3. The chain joins TRBV7-9 to TRBJ2-7, with D maybe TRBD2 (6 bases). V dropped 5 bases and J dropped 4 bases, with 12 bases sitting between them. This CDR3 spans 13 amino acids. Germline V CDR1 and CDR2: SEHNR, FQNEAQ (reference sequence). The CDR3 spells CASSPPGGYEQYF. DNA of the CDR3: TGTGCCAGCAGCCCGCCAGGAGGGTACGAGCAGTACTTC.

This chain uses TRBV5-1 with TRBJ2-1; tentatively, D is TRBD1 (5 bases). The CDR3 extends over 14 amino acids. Trimming shortened V by 0 bases and J by 7 bases, and 11 bases separated the two germline ends. Germline-derived CDR1 and CDR2 are SGHRS and YFSETQ. The CDR3: CASSLVTGLNEQFF. In nucleotides, the CDR3 is TGCGCCAGCAGCTTGGTTACAGGTTTGAATGAGCAGTTCTTC.

The V and J genes are TRBV4-1 and TRBJ2-1; 7 bases align to TRBD2. Germline CDR1 is MGHRA and CDR2 is YSYEKL. The CDR3 contains 14 residues. V trimming: 1 base; J trimming: 8 bases; junction bases outside the gene matches: 5. CDR3 sequence: CASSQGLARDEQFF. The CDR3 bases are TGCGCCAGCAGCCAAGGACTAGCTAGGGATGAGCAGTTCTTC.

The CDR3 here is CASSILAGGGNEQFF. CDR3 sequence (DNA): TGTGCCAGTAGTATACTAGCGGGAGGGGGCAATGAGCAGTTCTTC. The V gene is TRBV19, the J gene TRBJ2-1, with TRBD2 matching over 12 bases. Trimming removed 2 bases from V and 6 bases from J; junction bases left unmatched: 2. The germline V gene has CDR1 LNHDA and CDR2 SQIVND (reference sequence). The CDR3 is made up of 15 amino acids.

The chain uses TRBV11-1 and TRBJ2-1; possible D gene TRBD2, 8 bases. This CDR3 has 16 amino acids. CDR1 is SGHAT and CDR2 is FQDESV in the germline V gene (reference sequence). V was clipped by 5 bases and J by 5 bases, with 19 bases between them. Here the CDR3 reads CASSRDRLAWDNEQFF. CDR3 DNA: TGTGCCAGCAGCCGGGACAGACTAGCGTGGGACAATGAGCAGTTCTTC.

The rearrangement joins TRBV29-1 to TRBJ1-3; no clear D gene. This CDR3 has 14 amino acids. CDR1 and CDR2 from the germline V gene are SQVTM and ANQGSEA. Trimming stripped 3 bases from V and 2 bases from J, with 11 bases between. This CDR3 reads CSVDPDGAGNTIYF. The CDR3 nucleotides read TGCAGCGTTGACCCCGACGGGGCTGGAAACACCATATATTTT. The full variable domain, completed using reference TRBV29-1 and TRBJ1-3, is SAVISQKPSRDICQRGTSLTIQCQVDSQVTMMFWYRQQPGQSLTLIATANQGSEATYESGFVIDKFPISRPNLTFSTLTVSNMSPEDSSIYLCSVDPDGAGNTIYFGEGSWLTVV.

In this sample, this clone turned up once. This chain links TRBV11-2 with TRBJ2-3; D remains unclear. This CDR3 is built from 12 residues. V shed 1 base and J shed 6 bases, with 5 bases lying between them. The germline gives CDR1 SGHAT, CDR2 FQNNGV. The CDR3 sequence: CASSLAPDTQYF. The CDR3 coding sequence is TGTGCCAGCAGCTTAGCCCCGGATACGCAGTATTTT.

This chain connects TRBV7-9 to TRBJ1-2, with no clear D. The germline gives CDR1 SEHNR, CDR2 FQNEAQ (reference sequence). The CDR3 runs to 15 residues. V lost 4 bases and J 8 bases, leaving 20 bases between the germline ends. For the CDR3, the DNA is TGTGCCAGCAGCTCGACCACGGAGGTCGGTTGGGGCTACACCTTC. Translation: CASSSTTEVGWGYTF.